The 9 T cell receptor beta chains below all came from one sample that was sequenced in a study of T cell responses to AZD1222 COVID-19 vaccine. Only in-frame clones appear in the TCRdb table, and some are missing; sequencing was by immunoSEQ multiplex PCR. This table has over 110,000 clones, roughly 90% appearing once. The sample consisted of peripheral blood, taken on day 0 of AZD1222 vaccination. All receptors derive from an adult in good health.

CDR3 nucleotides: TGTGCCAGCAGCCAAGATCGAACATCCCTTGGAAACACCATATATTTT. Its protein product is CASSQDRTSLGNTIYF. The genes are TRBV3-1 (or the pseudogene TRBV3-2) and TRBJ1-3, with unresolved D. The germline CDR1 and CDR2 sequences are LGHDT and YNNKEL (reference sequence). This CDR3 region has 16 residues. Trimming pared 0 bases from V and 3 bases from J, leaving 12 bases between.

J is TRBJ1-1 and V is TRBV29-1, with 9 bases aligning to TRBD1. The CDR3 consists of 17 residues. Germline loops: CDR1 SQVTM, CDR2 ANQGSEA. After removal of 6 bases from V and 4 bases from J, the junction contained 18 bases not matched to a gene. The CDR3 DNA follows: TGCAGCGTGGGGAGGGGAAGACAGGGGGGCATCGGCACTGAAGCTTTCTTT. Protein product: CSVGRGRQGGIGTEAFF.

This clone was seen just once. V gene TRBV7-2 combines with J gene TRBJ1-5, with 8 positions matching TRBD1. This CDR3 has 16 amino acids. J gave up 2 bases and V 5 bases, and 8 bases lay outside the gene matches. CDR1 and CDR2 from the germline V gene are SGHTA and FQGNSA. CDR3 amino acids: CASSTAGTGGNQPQHF. The DNA for the CDR3 is TGTGCCAGCAGCACCGCCGGGACAGGAGGCAATCAGCCCCAGCATTTT.

The gene calls are TRBV19 and TRBJ1-2; tentatively, D is TRBD1 (5 bases). Trimming stripped 5 bases from V and 4 bases from J, with 26 bases between. The germline V gene has CDR1 LNHDA and CDR2 SQIVND (reference sequence). CDR3 length equals 18 residues. DNA for the CDR3: TGTGCCAGTAGTGGAACAATACAAGGCCCACGGAGGGGCTATGGCTACACCTTC. It specifies CASSGTIQGPRRGYGYTF.

In its sample, this clone was seen once. The chain uses TRBV10-2 and TRBJ1-2; D might be TRBD1 (5 bases). Looked up from germline, CDR1 is WSHSY and CDR2 is SAAADI. Trimming left V 7 bases short and J 7 bases short, with 16 bases between. The CDR3 is 13 residues long. The CDR3 protein is CASTQTAGIGYTF. The CDR3 region has the DNA TGCGCCAGCACCCAGACAGCCGGCATTGGCTACACCTTC.

This clone was observed a few times. The genes are TRBV19 and TRBJ1-1; D is possibly TRBD1 (5 bases). Germline V gene lookup returns CDR1 LNHDA and CDR2 SQIVND (reference sequence). This CDR3 has 14 amino acids. V lost 3 bases to trimming and J lost 7 bases, with 15 bases between them. CDR3 nucleotide sequence: TGTGCCAGTAGTATGGGGGGATCCCGCCATGAAGCTTTCTTT. Its protein is CASSMGGSRHEAFF.

The chain's CDR3 is CAISESKLAGDTQYF. The CDR3 nucleotides read TGTGCCATCAGTGAGTCGAAACTAGCGGGAGATACGCAGTATTTT. The V call is TRBV10-3, the J call TRBJ2-3; 9 bases map to TRBD2. Looked up from germline, CDR1 is ENHRY and CDR2 is SYGVKD. The trim removed 0 bases at V and 5 bases at J, leaving 3 bases unmatched. This CDR3 contains 15 residues.

This rearrangement joins TRBV13 to TRBJ2-1, with 15 bases that match TRBD2. The CDR3 covers 19 residues. The V segment lost 1 base and the J segment 0 bases; nucleotides outside the gene matches: 4. Germline CDR1 and CDR2: PRHDT and FYEKMQ (reference sequence). The CDR3 loop reads CASSLVGLAGGPSYNEQFF. DNA for the CDR3: TGTGCCAGCAGCTTAGTTGGACTAGCGGGAGGGCCCTCCTACAATGAGCAGTTCTTC.

This rearrangement joins TRBV19 to TRBJ2-1; no definite D call. The germline V and J ends were trimmed by 6 bases and 0 bases, with 15 bases remaining between them. There are 16 residues in the CDR3. Germline lookup yields CDR1 LNHDA and CDR2 SQIVND (reference sequence). The CDR3 is CASRKIAKSSYNEQFF. For the CDR3, the DNA is TGTGCCAGTAGAAAAATCGCTAAGAGCTCCTACAATGAGCAGTTCTTC.